This T cell receptor (beta chain) was profiled in a study of blood T cell repertoires in COVID-19. Germline loops: CDR1 MDHEN, CDR2 SYDVKM. The V end was cut by 6 bases, the J end by 4 bases, with 9 bases between. CDR3 length: 12 amino acids. The repertoire was sequenced with immunoSEQ multiplex PCR; TCRdb's copy has only in-frame clones and lacks some. This table holds tens of thousands of clones, around 90% found once. The receptor was derived from a man between 50 and 59 years old with active COVID-19. The V gene is TRBV28, the J gene TRBJ1-2; a possible D gene is TRBD1 (6 bases). Sequencing input: peripheral blood. The CDR3 bases are TGTGCCAGCAGGAGGGGGTTCTATGGCTACACCTTC. Protein product: CASRRGFYGYTF.